The T cell receptor (beta chain) described here comes from a study of OX40 agonist ivuxolimab in advanced cancers. In the study overall: Three individuals attained partial responses, comprising one hepatocellular carcinoma case and two cutaneous melanoma cases. Broader study findings: Both blood CD4+ and CD8+ T cells showed clonal growth by week 6 at 0.1 to 3.0 mg/kg.

Germline V lookup: CDR1 ENHRY, CDR2 SYGVKD. There are 18 residues in the CDR3. Germline trimming cut 5 bases from V and 4 bases from J; bases unmatched to any gene: 10. TCRdb's copy holds only in-frame clones and misses some; the assay was immunoSEQ multiplex PCR. Of about 20,000 clones listed, around 81% are singletons. Turning to this clone: The antigen remains undetermined.

A history of autoimmune disease or systemic immunosuppression excluded patients. The sequencing used CD4+ or CD8+ T cells sorted from blood, collected in a trial of the OX40 agonist ivuxolimab. The chain couples TRBV10-3 to TRBJ2-3, with 15 positions matching TRBD2. This receptor was obtained from an adult with an advanced solid tumor such as melanoma, head and neck, liver or kidney cancer. Written as DNA, the CDR3 is TGTGCCATCAGTCCTACCATGGGACTAGCGGGAGGTTCAGATACGCAGTATTTT. Its translation: CAISPTMGLAGGSDTQYF.